What follows are 27 T cell receptor beta chains derived from one specimen sequenced in a study of T cell repertoires in cytomegalovirus infection. Antigen specificity for these receptors is unknown. TCRdb itself ran the reads through MiXCR, one entry per CDR3 protein. This sample has approximately 70,000 distinct CDR3 sequences, with about 23% found just once. The specimen was PBMCs, sequenced either directly or after in vitro stimulation (not recorded which). Every receptor here comes from a human donor in good health (CMV status not recorded). Some clones in this sample may be carry-over from other donors' samples.

The rearrangement joins TRBV4-1 to TRBJ1-2; TRBD1 agrees at 7 bases. Germline V lookup: CDR1 MGHRA, CDR2 YSYEKL. The CDR3 consists of 15 residues. Trimming removed 5 bases from V and 6 bases from J; junction bases left unmatched: 12. The CDR3 DNA sequence: TGCGCCAGCAGCTACCGACCCGGGACAGCCGATGGCTACACCTTC. Protein: CASSYRPGTADGYTF.

This sequence joins TRBV12-3 or TRBV12-4 and TRBJ1-3, with 9 nucleotides matching TRBD1. Trimming cost V 6 bases and J 7 bases; bases outside gene matches: 7. The CDR3 is 14 residues long. CDR3 sequence: CASSYWTGVNTIYF. As DNA, the CDR3 is TGTGCCAGCAGCTACTGGACAGGGGTCAACACCATATATTTT.

This clonotype was observed a handful of times. The chain has TRBV5-4 and TRBJ2-5; 9 positions agree with TRBD1. The CDR3 covers 16 residues. Germline V gene sequence: CDR1 SGHNT, CDR2 YYREEE (reference sequence). Trimming cost V 2 bases and J 4 bases; bases outside gene matches: 9. The CDR3 region is CASSLKTGGRTETQYF. Written as DNA, the CDR3 is TGTGCCAGCAGCTTAAAGACAGGGGGAAGAACAGAGACCCAGTACTTC.

This rearrangement joins TRBV6-2 or TRBV6-3 to TRBJ2-7; TRBD1 might be the D (6 bases). Trimming took 1 base from V and 2 from J, leaving 12 bases between them. Germline V gene lookup returns CDR1 MNHEY and CDR2 SVGEGT. CDR3 length equals 15 residues. For the CDR3, the DNA is TGTGCCAGCAGTTACTATGGGACATCGGCCTACGAGCAGTACTTC. Amino acid sequence: CASSYYGTSAYEQYF.

This clonotype was counted ten times or more. V gene TRBV11-3 combines with J gene TRBJ1-1; D is undetermined. Germline-derived CDR1 and CDR2 are SGHNT and YENEEA. V lost 5 bases and J 0 bases, leaving 19 bases between the germline ends. The CDR3 extends over 17 amino acids. CDR3 in amino acids: CASSPPFWEGLNTEAFF. CDR3 sequence (DNA): TGTGCCAGCAGCCCCCCGTTTTGGGAGGGTCTGAACACTGAAGCTTTCTTT.

This chain connects TRBV7-2 to TRBJ2-7; unclear D gene. Trimming removed 5 bases from V and 0 bases from J, with 11 bases in between. This CDR3 spans 14 amino acids. The germline CDR1 and CDR2 sequences are SGHTA and FQGNSA. CDR3 coding DNA: TGTGCCAGCAGCACCGATCCTAGCTCCTACGAGCAGTACGTC. Its protein is CASSTDPSSYEQYV.

The chain links TRBV25-1 to TRBJ2-1; D is possibly TRBD1 or TRBD2 (5 bases each). The length of the CDR3 is 15 residues. Trimming pared 2 bases from V and 2 bases from J, leaving 10 bases between. Germline loops: CDR1 MGHDK, CDR2 SYGVNS. CDR3 region: CASSEDEGTYNEQFF. The CDR3 bases are TGTGCCAGCAGTGAAGACGAGGGGACCTACAATGAGCAGTTCTTC.

This clonotype was seen more than once but under ten times. This chain connects TRBV28 to TRBJ1-5; 9 positions match TRBD1. V was pared by 5 bases and J by 6 bases, with 8 bases of the junction left unmatched. There are 15 residues in the CDR3. Germline V gene lookup returns CDR1 MDHEN and CDR2 SYDVKM. The CDR3 protein is CASSPETGGSQPQHF. The CDR3 nucleotides read TGTGCCAGCAGTCCAGAGACAGGGGGAAGTCAGCCCCAGCATTTT.

DNA of the CDR3: TGCGCCAGCAGCCAATCGGGGACAGGGCTGAGCTATGGCTACACCTTC. It specifies CASSQSGTGLSYGYTF. The V call is TRBV4-3, the J call TRBJ1-2; 9 bases fit TRBD1. CDR3 length: 16 residues. With V trimmed by 2 bases and J by 4 bases, 8 bases remained unmatched. Germline CDR1 is LGHNA and CDR2 is YSLEER.

This clonotype was seen ten or more times. The genes are TRBV7-2 and TRBJ2-1; D may be TRBD2 (6 bases). CDR3 length: 15 residues. The V gene's germline CDR1 is SGHTA and CDR2 FQGNSA. V lost 4 bases and J 2 bases, leaving 12 bases between the germline ends. The CDR3 region is CASSWYGGTYNEQFF. In DNA, the CDR3 is TGTGCCAGCAGCTGGTATGGGGGGACCTACAATGAGCAGTTCTTC.

Only a few counts were recorded for this clonotype. The chain joins TRBV7-2 to TRBJ1-5; TRBD1 aligns across 7 bases. The V gene end was trimmed by 5 bases and the J gene end by 6 bases; junction bases not matched to a gene: 10. Germline CDR1 is SGHTA and CDR2 is FQGNSA. CDR3 size: 15 residues. The CDR3 coding sequence is TGTGCCAGCAGCCTGACAGGGACAATGGGTCAGCCCCAGCATTTT. Amino acids: CASSLTGTMGQPQHF.

This clonotype was seen only a few times. The CDR3 DNA is TGTGCCAGCAGCTCCCGGGTTGGGACCCAGTACTTC. This gives the protein CASSSRVGTQYF. The rearrangement joins TRBV7-2 to TRBJ2-5; D is ambiguous. The V gene lost 4 bases and the J gene lost 7 bases, with 10 bases spanning the gap. The CDR3 runs to 12 residues. Germline V CDR1 and CDR2: SGHTA, FQGNSA.

This clonotype was counted only a few times. The rearrangement uses TRBV7-9 and TRBJ1-5; D is uncertain. The CDR3 is made up of 15 amino acids. V lost 5 bases to trimming and J lost 3 bases, with 14 bases between them. Per germline, CDR1 SEHNR and CDR2 FQNEAQ (reference sequence). CDR3: CASSIDGQDNQPQHF. The DNA for the CDR3 is TGTGCCAGCAGCATAGATGGGCAGGACAATCAGCCCCAGCATTTT.

The chain joins TRBV5-1 to TRBJ1-2, with D unclear. Trimming cost V 0 bases and J 4 bases, with 13 bases left between them. Germline CDR1 reads SGHRS; CDR2 reads YFSETQ. The CDR3 spans 15 residues. This chain's CDR3 is CASSLAGPPTYGYTF. In nucleotides, the CDR3 is TGCGCCAGCAGCTTGGCCGGGCCGCCCACCTATGGCTACACCTTC.

This clonotype was observed at least ten times. The rearrangement links TRBV19 to TRBJ2-1; a possible D gene is TRBD1 (6 bases). CDR1 and CDR2 from the germline V gene are LNHDA and SQIVND (reference sequence). The CDR3 is made up of 15 amino acids. Between the trimmed V and J ends, which lost 0 bases and 6 bases, there was a span of 12 bases. The CDR3 loop reads CASSIEAGVRNEQFF. Here the CDR3 DNA reads TGTGCCAGTAGTATAGAGGCAGGGGTGCGCAATGAGCAGTTCTTC.

The chain links TRBV28 to TRBJ1-3; D not certain. CDR3 size: 12 residues. The germline V gene has CDR1 MDHEN and CDR2 SYDVKM. V lost 2 bases and J 8 bases, leaving 7 bases between the germline ends. The CDR3 coding sequence is TGTGCCAGCAGTTTAGAGACACACACCATATATTTT. Translated, it gives CASSLETHTIYF.

The rearrangement links TRBV15 to TRBJ2-1, with D perhaps matching TRBD1 (5 bases). This CDR3 has 17 amino acids. V was cut by 5 bases and J by 0 bases, with 17 bases left in between. Germline V gives CDR1 LNHNV, CDR2 YYDKDF (reference sequence). CDR3 sequence reads: CATSQGAGFTSYNEQFF. The CDR3 region has the DNA TGTGCCACCAGCCAAGGGGCAGGATTTACCTCCTACAATGAGCAGTTCTTC.

CDR3 residues: CASSEVLGGVLYEPDTQYF. The CDR3 region has the DNA TGTGCCAGCAGTGAAGTCCTGGGAGGAGTTCTTTATGAGCCAGATACGCAGTATTTT. The chain is built from TRBV2 and TRBJ2-3, with D possibly being TRBD2 (6 bases). The CDR3 covers 19 residues. The V gene's germline CDR1 is SNHLY and CDR2 FYNNEI. The ends were cut back, 1 base at V and 4 bases at J, with 24 bases in the middle.

The rearrangement links TRBV5-4 to TRBJ2-1; D may be TRBD2 (6 bases). Germline V gene lookup returns CDR1 SGHNT and CDR2 YYREEE (reference sequence). This CDR3 region has 14 residues. Deletions cut 3 bases from V and 8 bases from J, with 15 bases between. The CDR3 nucleotides read TGTGCCAGCAGCTCCCCCCGACTAGTCCATGAGCAGTTCTTC. It codes for CASSSPRLVHEQFF.

The chain couples TRBV12-3 or TRBV12-4 to TRBJ2-5; D is unclear. This CDR3 spans 11 amino acids. V lost 6 bases and J lost 4, with 6 bases in between. CDR3 in amino acids: CASSWRETQYF. The CDR3 DNA reads TGTGCCAGCAGCTGGAGAGAGACCCAGTACTTC.

This clonotype was recorded many times. This chain joins TRBV7-2 and TRBJ2-5, with a tentative D call TRBD2 (6 bases). The CDR3 extends over 14 amino acids. Germline V gene lookup returns CDR1 SGHTA and CDR2 FQGNSA. V was pared by 1 base and J by 5 bases, with 11 bases between. The CDR3 bases are TGTGCCAGCAGCTTAGGGCCCGGAGGGGAGACCCAGTACTTC. Translated, it gives CASSLGPGGETQYF.

The gene calls are TRBV27 and TRBJ2-5; D remains unclear. The germline V gene encodes CDR1 MNHEY and CDR2 SMNVEV (reference sequence). This CDR3 comprises 12 residues. Trimming stripped 6 bases from V and 2 bases from J, with 7 bases between. CDR3 sequence (DNA): TGTGCCAGCAGAGGGTTGCAAGAGACCCAGTACTTC. Residues: CASRGLQETQYF.

This clonotype was seen a few times. This chain links TRBV7-3 with TRBJ2-3; D possibly matches TRBD1 or TRBD2 (5 bases each). Trimming shortened V by 6 bases and J by 2 bases, and 9 bases separated the two germline ends. The V gene's germline CDR1 is SGHTA and CDR2 FQGTGA. The CDR3 runs to 13 residues. In DNA form, the CDR3 reads TGTGCCAGCAGTCGGGGCCACACAGATACGCAGTATTTT. Translation gives CASSRGHTDTQYF.

This clonotype was seen repeatedly, ten times or more. The J gene is TRBJ2-1, the V gene TRBV7-2, with 8 bases fitting TRBD2. Germline V gene lookup returns CDR1 SGHTA and CDR2 FQGNSA. Germline trimming cut 4 bases from V and 6 bases from J; bases unmatched to any gene: 8. The CDR3 extends over 15 amino acids. For the CDR3, the DNA is TGTGCCAGCAGCTACTTAGCGGGAAGGGGCAATGAGCAGTTCTTC. Translated, it gives CASSYLAGRGNEQFF. The whole variable domain, filled in from reference TRBV7-2 and TRBJ2-1, reads GAGVSQSPSNKVTEKGKDVELRCDPISGHTALYWYRQSLGQGLEFLIYFQGNSAPDKSGLPSDRFSAERTGGSVSTLTIQRTQQEDSAVYLCASSYLAGRGNEQFFGPGTRLTVL.

The J gene is TRBJ1-2, the V gene TRBV5-5, with D possibly TRBD1 on 6 matching bases. V dropped 1 base and J dropped 4 bases, with 17 bases sitting between them. The CDR3 spans 16 residues. Germline V gene sequence: CDR1 SGHKS, CDR2 YYEKEE (reference sequence). CDR3 DNA: TGTGCCAGCAGCTTGAGTGCGGACAGCTCGAGCTATGGCTACACCTTC. Amino acids: CASSLSADSSSYGYTF.

The chain is built from TRBV7-6 and TRBJ2-1; D gene uncertain. In germline, CDR1 is SGHVS, CDR2 FNYEAQ. V was pared by 2 bases and J by 6 bases, with 11 bases between. The CDR3 extends over 14 amino acids. The CDR3 here is CASSLTLFVNEQFF. The CDR3 DNA follows: TGTGCCAGCAGCTTAACCCTATTTGTCAATGAGCAGTTCTTC.

This clonotype was observed a handful of times. V is TRBV28 and J is TRBJ1-1, with a weak D call TRBD1 (5 bases). The CDR3 runs to 13 residues. V was trimmed by 7 bases and J by 2 bases, leaving 11 bases between them. CDR1 and CDR2 (germline): MDHEN, SYDVKM. The DNA for the CDR3 is TGTGCCAGCACTGGAAGGGACAACACTGAAGCTTTCTTT. Encoded protein: CASTGRDNTEAFF.